This section outlines one T cell receptor beta chain sequence together with its context. These data come from a study of monozygotic twins with inflammatory bowel disease. TCRdb reworked the 5' RACE reads into one entry per CDR3 protein, no DNA. The listing records 200,000 to 250,000 distinct CDR3 sequences. This CDR3 is 16 amino acids long. CDR1 MNHNS and CDR2 SASEGT come from the germline V gene. This chain joins TRBV6-1 and TRBJ1-5. The sequenced material came from blood. The source is a human donor with ulcerative colitis or Crohn's disease, or a healthy co-twin of an affected twin (not recorded which). CDR3 protein: CASSPNDGHLNQPQHF.